The 30 T cell receptor beta chains given below trace back to one sample, sequenced in a study of vaccination and CD4 T cells after COVID-19. No antigen has been identified for these receptors. Described treatment: roughly 10-day PBMC culture with coronavirus spike peptide pools or control peptides (ViraFEST assay). Sequence data for DNA of cultured CD4+ T cells were generated by the Oncomine TCR Beta short-read assay. Via MiXCR, TCRdb re-called the PCR reads, giving one row per CDR3 protein. There are about 14,000 distinct CDR3 sequences in the sample; around 50% occur only once, and 16% lies in the top ten. Sequencing used CD4+ T cells from blood, cultured in vitro. These receptors came from a human donor who had recovered from COVID-19.

The rearrangement links TRBV24-1 to TRBJ2-2, with D hard to call. The CDR3 spans 12 residues. V was trimmed by 3 bases and J by 13 bases, leaving 11 bases between them. CDR1 and CDR2 (germline): KGHDR, SFDVKD. This CDR3 is CATSDGPDRLFF. The CDR3 DNA sequence: TGTGCCACCAGTGATGGCCCGGATAGGCTGTTTTTT.

This clonotype has only a few counts. This chain links TRBV19 with TRBJ1-5; TRBD1 is a possible D gene (5 bases). The CDR3 runs to 15 residues. Germline assignment: CDR1 LNHDA and CDR2 SQIVND (reference sequence). V lost 7 bases and J 5 bases, leaving 18 bases between the germline ends. In DNA, the CDR3 is TGTGCCAGTACCATAGGCAGGGCCGTGGATCAGCCCCAGCATTTT. Translated: CASTIGRAVDQPQHF.

On this clonotype itself: This could be a read error, since a much larger clone is one nucleotide away. This sequence joins TRBV27 and TRBJ2-2, with a tentative D call TRBD2 (5 bases). The CDR3 extends over 12 amino acids. V dropped 5 bases and J dropped 8 bases, with 9 bases sitting between them. CDR1 is MNHEY and CDR2 is SMNVEV in the germline V gene (reference sequence). For the CDR3, the DNA is TGTGCCAGCAGTCAGTCGGGAGGGGAGCTGTTTTTT. It yields the protein CASSQSGGELFF.

The gene calls are TRBV25-1 and TRBJ2-5, with D possibly being TRBD1 or TRBD2 (7 bases each). The V gene lost 6 bases and the J gene lost 2 bases, with 13 bases spanning the gap. This CDR3 is 14 amino acids long. Germline V lookup: CDR1 MGHDK, CDR2 SYGVNS. The CDR3 is CASRTGRGQETQYF. The CDR3 region has the DNA TGTGCCAGCAGGACAGGGAGGGGGCAAGAGACCCAGTACTTC.

In nucleotides, the CDR3 is TGTGCCAGCAACAGGGGGAAGGACACTGAAGCTTTCTTT. This encodes CASNRGKDTEAFF. The chain joins TRBV2 to TRBJ1-1, with TRBD1 identical over 8 bases. V lost 7 bases, J lost 3 bases, and 4 bases stayed unmatched. Germline V lookup: CDR1 SNHLY, CDR2 FYNNEI. The CDR3 extends over 13 amino acids.

The chain recombines TRBV20-1 with TRBJ2-1, with D possibly being TRBD1 or TRBD2 (5 bases each). There are 12 residues in the CDR3. Trimming cost V 1 base and J 15 bases, with 16 bases left between them. The germline CDR1 and CDR2 sequences are DFQATT and SNEGSKA (reference sequence). CDR3 protein: CSARAGGAVPFF. The CDR3 nucleotides are TGCAGTGCTAGAGCTGGGGGAGCGGTACCGTTCTTC.

This clonotype was detected only a few times. The chain carries TRBV20-1 and TRBJ1-5, with D unresolved. The CDR3 covers 16 residues. Germline CDR1 and CDR2: DFQATT and SNEGSKA (reference sequence). Trimming took off 0 bases at V and 3 bases at J, with 15 bases between the two ends. The DNA of the CDR3 is TGCAGTGCTAGAGATCTCTCACACGGACTCAATCAGCCCCAGCATTTT. Residues: CSARDLSHGLNQPQHF.

V usage is TRBV9 and J usage is TRBJ2-5; a weak D match, TRBD1 (5 bases). The CDR3 has 14 amino acids. Trimming removed 4 bases from V and 4 bases from J, with 14 bases in between. Germline V CDR1 and CDR2: SGDLS, YYNGEE. The CDR3 DNA follows: TGTGCCAGCAGCCCATTTCGGCAGGGAGAGACCCAGTACTTC. This codes for CASSPFRQGETQYF.

V usage is TRBV24-1 and J usage is TRBJ2-7; 10 bases align to TRBD1. Per the germline V gene, CDR1 is KGHDR and CDR2 is SFDVKD. With 5 bases clipped from V and 2 bases from J, the junction kept 8 bases outside the gene matches. The length of the CDR3 is 16 residues. CDR3 sequence: CATSGPGQGGTYEQYF. CDR3 in DNA: TGTGCCACCAGTGGGCCCGGACAGGGGGGAACCTACGAGCAGTACTTC.

The V gene is TRBV7-2, the J gene TRBJ2-3; D might be TRBD2 (6 bases). Germline lookup yields CDR1 SGHTA and CDR2 FQGNSA. CDR3 length: 15 amino acids. V was shortened by 5 bases and J by 6 bases, with 18 bases between the two germline ends. This CDR3 is CASSRTPGAGDTQYF. In DNA form, the CDR3 reads TGTGCCAGCAGCCGGACTCCTGGTGCGGGGGATACGCAGTATTTT.

The chain recombines TRBV20-1 with TRBJ2-2, with D maybe TRBD2 (6 bases). This CDR3 has 16 amino acids. CDR1 is DFQATT and CDR2 is SNEGSKA in the germline V gene (reference sequence). V was pared by 0 bases and J by 3 bases, with 14 bases between. The CDR3 nucleotides are TGCAGTGCTAGAGATAATACGGGAGCGGACACCGGGGAGCTGTTTTTT. Encoded protein: CSARDNTGADTGELFF.

The rearrangement joins TRBV19 to TRBJ2-5, with 14 bases fitting TRBD2. Losses at the gene ends were 9 bases for V and 5 bases for J; bases not matched to a gene: 11. Germline assignment: CDR1 LNHDA and CDR2 SQIVND (reference sequence). The CDR3 extends over 16 amino acids. CDR3 nucleotides: TGTGCCAGCGGACTAGCGGGAGGTTCCCAGCCGGAGACCCAGTACTTC. The encoded protein is CASGLAGGSQPETQYF. Based on the CDR3 plus reference TRBV19 and TRBJ2-5, the full variable domain is DGGITQSPKYLFRKEGQNVTLSCEQNLNHDAMYWYRQDPGQGLRLIYYSQIVNDFQKGDIAEGYSVSREKKESFPLTVTSAQKNPTAFYLCASGLAGGSQPETQYFGPGTRLLVL.

The V gene is TRBV6-1, the J gene TRBJ2-3, with 7 bases fitting TRBD2. CDR1 and CDR2 (germline): MNHNS, SASEGT. This CDR3 is 14 amino acids long. The J segment lost 4 bases and the V segment lost 6 bases, leaving 7 bases of the junction unmatched. In DNA, the CDR3 is TGTGCCAGCAGCTCGGCGGGAGAGCCAGATACGCAGTATTTT. Amino acid sequence: CASSSAGEPDTQYF.

V and J are TRBV6-1 and TRBJ2-5; tentatively, D is TRBD2 (7 bases). The CDR3 length is 19 residues. Deletions cut 6 bases from V and 1 base from J, with 27 bases between. Looked up from germline, CDR1 is MNHNS and CDR2 is SASEGT. CDR3 in amino acids: CASRRTAQRLAEVQETQYF. The CDR3 bases are TGTGCCAGCAGGAGGACAGCCCAAAGACTAGCAGAAGTCCAAGAGACCCAGTACTTC.

In its sample, this clonotype was seen a few times. The gene calls are TRBV7-3 and TRBJ2-3; TRBD1 matches at 8 bases. The germline V gene has CDR1 SGHTA and CDR2 FQGTGA. The CDR3 loop spans 15 amino acids. The V and J ends lost 4 bases and 2 bases, in that order; junction bases with no gene match: 5. CDR3 DNA sequence: TGTGCCAGCAGCTCCCAGGGGGCGGTCACAGATACGCAGTATTTT. It yields the protein CASSSQGAVTDTQYF. Variable domain in full (rest from reference TRBV7-3 and TRBJ2-3): GAGVSQTPSNKVTEKGKYVELRCDPISGHTALYWYRQSLGQGPEFLIYFQGTGAADDSGLPNDRFFAVRPEGSVSTLKIQRTERGDSAVYLCASSSQGAVTDTQYFGPGTRLTVL.

This sequence joins TRBV20-1 and TRBJ2-2; a weak D match, TRBD2 (7 bases). The V and J ends lost 5 bases and 7 bases respectively, with 14 bases between them. The CDR3 runs 13 residues. CDR1 is DFQATT, CDR2 SNEGSKA, per germline (reference sequence). The CDR3 sequence: CSAQRGGFGELFF. The CDR3 region has the DNA TGCAGTGCTCAGAGGGGGGGATTCGGGGAGCTGTTTTTT.

The chain links TRBV2 to TRBJ2-2; a weak D match, TRBD2 (6 bases). The CDR3 totals 15 residues. V lost 7 bases, J lost 1 base, and 13 bases lay in between. Germline CDR1 SNHLY, CDR2 FYNNEI. The CDR3 bases are TGTGCCAGCAAGAGGCAGGGAGGGAACACCGGGGAGCTGTTTTTT. As protein: CASKRQGGNTGELFF.

In regard to this clonotype: The junction departs from the called germline gene at one end, perhaps through a read error. The chain couples TRBV7-7 to TRBJ2-1; no firm D call. The CDR3 totals 13 residues. CDR1 is SSHAT and CDR2 is FNYEAQ in the germline V gene (reference sequence). The CDR3: CASSSDADNEQFF. CDR3 nucleotides: TGTGCTAGCAGCTCGGACGCGGACAATGAGCAGTTCTTC.

The chain has TRBV20-1 and TRBJ2-1; 12 bases agree with TRBD2. From germline, CDR1 is DFQATT and CDR2 SNEGSKA (reference sequence). J gave up 3 bases and V 5 bases, and 5 bases lay outside the gene matches. CDR3 length: 15 amino acids. CDR3 nucleotide sequence: TGCAGTGCTCGCCCGGGACTAGCGGGCTACAATGAGCAGTTCTTC. Its protein product is CSARPGLAGYNEQFF.

The genes are TRBV7-9 and TRBJ1-2, with D perhaps TRBD1 (6 bases). The CDR3 is 16 amino acids. The V and J ends lost 0 bases and 7 bases respectively, with 18 bases between them. CDR1 is SEHNR and CDR2 is FQNEAQ in the germline V gene (reference sequence). Here the CDR3 reads CASSLAITGFIGGYTF. The DNA for the CDR3 is TGTGCCAGCAGCTTAGCCATTACAGGGTTCATCGGTGGCTACACCTTC.

The chain links TRBV20-1 to TRBJ2-5; 9 bases line up with TRBD2. Germline V gives CDR1 DFQATT, CDR2 SNEGSKA (reference sequence). CDR3 length: 13 residues. The trim removed 1 base at V and 5 bases at J, leaving 2 bases unmatched. This CDR3 reads CSARASGMETQYF. CDR3 nucleotide sequence: TGCAGTGCTAGAGCTAGCGGGATGGAGACCCAGTACTTC.

The chain links TRBV15 to TRBJ1-4, with D possibly TRBD1 on 5 matching bases. Germline V gene lookup returns CDR1 LNHNV and CDR2 YYDKDF (reference sequence). The CDR3 is 18 residues long. Deletions cut 0 bases from V and 0 bases from J, with 14 bases between. The CDR3 DNA sequence: TGTGCCACCAGCAGAGATCTGGGGGATACCGCAACTAATGAAAAACTGTTTTTT. It codes for CATSRDLGDTATNEKLFF.

The sample holds a few counts of this clonotype. CDR3 sequence reads: CASSEQPGDTQYF. For the CDR3, the DNA is TGTGCCAGCAGCGAACAGCCCGGGGATACGCAGTATTTT. This sequence joins TRBV7-3 and TRBJ2-3; no reliable D call. Trimming left V 5 bases short and J 6 bases short, with 12 bases between. Germline V gene sequence: CDR1 SGHTA, CDR2 FQGTGA. The CDR3 extends over 13 amino acids.

V is TRBV6-2 or TRBV6-3 and J is TRBJ2-3, with D perhaps matching TRBD2 (5 bases). V lost 2 bases to trimming and J lost 4 bases, with 13 bases between them. The length of the CDR3 is 15 residues. Germline V gene lookup returns CDR1 MNHEY and CDR2 SVGEGT. In nucleotides, the CDR3 is TGTGCCAGCAGTTACGGGTCCGAGGGAGCAGATACGCAGTATTTT. Residues: CASSYGSEGADTQYF.

The CDR3 bases are TGCGCCAGCAGCCACTGGACTAGCCAAGAGACCCAGTACTTC. Protein: CASSHWTSQETQYF. The genes are TRBV4-1 and TRBJ2-5, with 7 positions matching TRBD2. J gave up 1 base and V 3 bases, and 2 bases lay outside the gene matches. The germline CDR1 and CDR2 sequences are MGHRA and YSYEKL. This CDR3 has 14 residues.

The CDR3 region is CASSSGLPNTDTQYF. The CDR3 region has the DNA TGTGCCAGCAGTTCCGGACTCCCGAACACAGATACGCAGTATTTT. The chain joins TRBV27 to TRBJ2-3, with a weak D call TRBD2 (5 bases). This CDR3 comprises 15 residues. The germline V and J ends were trimmed by 4 bases and 2 bases, with 13 bases remaining between them. Germline V gene data show CDR1 as MNHEY and CDR2 as SMNVEV (reference sequence).

The chain combines TRBV10-2 with TRBJ1-1, with D hard to call. Trimming left V 2 bases short and J 1 base short, with 11 bases between. Germline V gene data show CDR1 as WSHSY and CDR2 as SAAADI. There are 15 residues in the CDR3. The CDR3 nucleotides are TGCGCCAGCAGTGAGACCTGGGGAGGGAACACTGAAGCTTTCTTT. It specifies CASSETWGGNTEAFF.

This chain connects TRBV7-2 to TRBJ2-2; D remains ambiguous. The ends were cut back, 5 bases at V and 2 bases at J, with 9 bases in the middle. The CDR3 is 14 amino acids. The germline V gene encodes CDR1 SGHTA and CDR2 FQGNSA. The DNA for the CDR3 is TGTGCCAGCAGCCCCGGCCACAACACCGGGGAGCTGTTTTTT. Translated: CASSPGHNTGELFF. Full variable domain (rest looked up from reference TRBV7-2 and TRBJ2-2): GAGVSQSPSNKVTEKGKDVELRCDPISGHTALYWYRQSLGQGLEFLIYFQGNSAPDKSGLPSDRFSAERTGGSVSTLTIQRTQQEDSAVYLCASSPGHNTGELFFGEGSRLTVL.

The genes are TRBV2 and TRBJ2-1; 9 bases agree with TRBD2. The CDR3 has 14 amino acids. The germline V gene encodes CDR1 SNHLY and CDR2 FYNNEI. Trimming cost V 5 bases and J 6 bases; bases outside gene matches: 5. The CDR3 reads CASSSETSGNEQFF. CDR3 DNA: TGTGCCAGCAGTTCTGAGACTAGCGGCAATGAGCAGTTCTTC.

This clonotype appeared a few times. The CDR3 DNA follows: TGTGCCAGCAGTTCGGACAGGAGATATGGCTACACCTTC. Translated, it gives CASSSDRRYGYTF. The J gene is TRBJ1-2, the V gene TRBV6-5, with 7 bases lining up with TRBD1. This CDR3 region has 13 residues. Germline loops: CDR1 MNHEY, CDR2 SVGAGI. Trimming removed 4 bases from V and 5 bases from J; junction bases left unmatched: 4.